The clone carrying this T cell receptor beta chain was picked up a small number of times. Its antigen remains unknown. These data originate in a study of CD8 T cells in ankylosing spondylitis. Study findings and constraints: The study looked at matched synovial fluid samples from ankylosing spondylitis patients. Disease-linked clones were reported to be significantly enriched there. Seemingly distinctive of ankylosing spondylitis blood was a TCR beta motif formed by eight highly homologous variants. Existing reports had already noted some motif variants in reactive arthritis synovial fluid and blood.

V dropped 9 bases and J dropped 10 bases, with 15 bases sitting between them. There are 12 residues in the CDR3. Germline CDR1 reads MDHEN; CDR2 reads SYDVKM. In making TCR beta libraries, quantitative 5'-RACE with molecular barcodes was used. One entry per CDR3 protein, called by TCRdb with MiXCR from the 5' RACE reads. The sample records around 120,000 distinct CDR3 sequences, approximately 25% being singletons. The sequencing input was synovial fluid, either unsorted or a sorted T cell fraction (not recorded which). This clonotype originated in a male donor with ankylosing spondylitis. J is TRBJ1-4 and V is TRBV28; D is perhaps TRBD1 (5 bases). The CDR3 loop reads CASDRAHGKLFF. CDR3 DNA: TGTGCCAGTGACAGAGCGCATGGAAAACTGTTTTTT.